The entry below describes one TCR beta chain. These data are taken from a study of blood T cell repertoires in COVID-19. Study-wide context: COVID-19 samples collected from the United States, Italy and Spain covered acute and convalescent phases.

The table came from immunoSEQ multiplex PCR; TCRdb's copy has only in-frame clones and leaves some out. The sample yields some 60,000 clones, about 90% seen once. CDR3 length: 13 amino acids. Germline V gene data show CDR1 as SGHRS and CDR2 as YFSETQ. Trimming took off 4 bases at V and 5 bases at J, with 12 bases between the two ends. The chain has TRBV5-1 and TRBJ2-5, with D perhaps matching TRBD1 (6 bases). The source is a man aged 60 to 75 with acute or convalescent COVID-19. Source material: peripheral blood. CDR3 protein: CASSPGELETQYF. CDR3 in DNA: TGCGCCAGCAGCCCAGGGGAGCTTGAGACCCAGTACTTC.